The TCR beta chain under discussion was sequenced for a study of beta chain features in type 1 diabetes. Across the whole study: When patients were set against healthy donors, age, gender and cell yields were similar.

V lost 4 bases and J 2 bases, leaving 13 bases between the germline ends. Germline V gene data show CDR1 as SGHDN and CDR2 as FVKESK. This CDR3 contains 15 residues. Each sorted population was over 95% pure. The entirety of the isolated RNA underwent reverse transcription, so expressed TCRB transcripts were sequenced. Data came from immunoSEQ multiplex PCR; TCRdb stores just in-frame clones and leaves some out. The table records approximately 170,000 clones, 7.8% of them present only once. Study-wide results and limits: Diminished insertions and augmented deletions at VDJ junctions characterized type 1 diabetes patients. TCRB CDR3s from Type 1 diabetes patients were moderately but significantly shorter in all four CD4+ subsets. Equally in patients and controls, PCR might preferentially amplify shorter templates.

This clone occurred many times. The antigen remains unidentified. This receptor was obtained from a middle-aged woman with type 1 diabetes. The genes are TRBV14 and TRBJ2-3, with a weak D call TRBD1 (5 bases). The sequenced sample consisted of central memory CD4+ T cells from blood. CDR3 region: CASSPRLDTTDTQYF. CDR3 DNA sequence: TGTGCCAGCAGCCCAAGGTTGGACACCACAGATACGCAGTATTTT.